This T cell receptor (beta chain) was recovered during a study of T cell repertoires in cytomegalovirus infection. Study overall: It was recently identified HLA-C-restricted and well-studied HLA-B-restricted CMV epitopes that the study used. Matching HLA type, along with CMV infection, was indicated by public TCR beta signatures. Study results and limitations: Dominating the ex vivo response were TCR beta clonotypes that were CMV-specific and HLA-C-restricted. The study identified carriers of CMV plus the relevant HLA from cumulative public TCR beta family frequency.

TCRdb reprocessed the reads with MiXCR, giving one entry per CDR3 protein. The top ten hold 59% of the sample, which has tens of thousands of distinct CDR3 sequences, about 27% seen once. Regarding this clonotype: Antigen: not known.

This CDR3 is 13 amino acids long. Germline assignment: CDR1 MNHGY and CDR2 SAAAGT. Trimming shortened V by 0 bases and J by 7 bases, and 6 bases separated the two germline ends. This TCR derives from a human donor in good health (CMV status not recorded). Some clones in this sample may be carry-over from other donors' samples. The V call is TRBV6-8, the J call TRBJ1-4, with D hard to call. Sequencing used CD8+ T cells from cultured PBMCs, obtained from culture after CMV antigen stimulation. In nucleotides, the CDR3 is TGTGCCAGCAGTTACTCCGGGAGTGAAAAACTGTTTTTT. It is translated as CASSYSGSEKLFF.